These 15 T cell receptor beta chains share one sample of origin, sequenced in a study of identical twins (dated by TCRdb to about 2016). The library was generated by 5' RACE. For sequencing, an Illumina HiSeq 2000 was employed. TCRdb redid the processing of the public reads, applying fastp at Q25 and MiXCR, and retained in-frame beta chains. A single entry per CDR3 protein holds the most common genes and DNA from its merged rows. The sample contains some 900,000 distinct CDR3 sequences, around an eighth of them found a single time. Jointly, the top ten make up under 2% of the sample. The same sample was also studied in work on yellow fever vaccine responses in identical twins.

The material sequenced was PBMCs. These TCRs come from a woman aged 18-30 years in good health.

CDR3 region: CSAKDLAETQYF. CDR3 nucleotides: TGCAGTGCTAAGGATCTAGCGGAGACCCAGTACTTC. The chain carries TRBV20-1 and TRBJ2-5; the D gene is possibly TRBD2 (6 bases). The CDR3 loop spans 12 amino acids. V was pared by 4 bases and J by 5 bases, with 11 bases between. CDR1 and CDR2 (germline): DFQATT, SNEGSKA (reference sequence).

This chain connects TRBV7-9 to TRBJ1-1; 11 bases line up with TRBD1. The junction had 2 bases not matched to a gene; V was cut back by 4 bases and J by 1 base. The CDR3 loop spans 15 amino acids. CDR1 and CDR2 from the germline V gene are SEHNR and FQNEAQ (reference sequence). The CDR3 nucleotides read TGTGCCAGCAGCTACGGGACAGGGGGGAACACTGAAGCTTTCTTT. Its protein is CASSYGTGGNTEAFF. The whole variable domain, filled in from reference TRBV7-9 and TRBJ1-1, reads DTGVSQNPRHKITKRGQNVTFRCDPISEHNRLYWYRQTLGQGPEFLTYFQNEAQLEKSRLLSDRFSAERPKGSFSTLEIQRTEQGDSAMYLCASSYGTGGNTEAFFGQGTRLTVV.

This rearrangement joins TRBV4-1 to TRBJ2-1, with no clear D. V was cut by 5 bases and J by 7 bases, with 9 bases left in between. The V gene's germline CDR1 is MGHRA and CDR2 YSYEKL. This CDR3 contains 12 residues. The CDR3 here is CASSGPLNEQFF. The DNA of the CDR3 is TGCGCCAGCAGCGGCCCCTTAAATGAGCAGTTCTTC.

Here the CDR3 DNA reads TGTGCCAGCAGCTTAATCAAGTTCTCTGGGGCCAACGTCCTGACTTTC. It encodes CASSLIKFSGANVLTF. The genes are TRBV7-9 and TRBJ2-6; D unclear. The germline V gene encodes CDR1 SEHNR and CDR2 FQNEAQ (reference sequence). Trimming took 2 bases from V and 0 from J, leaving 8 bases between them. This CDR3 has 16 residues.

This clonotype was seen only a few times. The V and J genes are TRBV2 and TRBJ1-2; 11 bases fit TRBD1. V dropped 2 bases and J dropped 3; count of bases not matched to a gene: 5. Germline CDR1 and CDR2: SNHLY and FYNNEI. CDR3 length: 16 residues. The CDR3 DNA reads as TGTGCCAGCAGTGAACTGGGACAGGGGGTTCACTATGGCTACACCTTC. Protein sequence: CASSELGQGVHYGYTF.

The V and J genes are TRBV10-3 and TRBJ2-7; possible D gene TRBD1, 6 bases. V gave up 5 bases and J gave up 5 bases, with 13 bases separating them. Germline V gene sequence: CDR1 ENHRY, CDR2 SYGVKD. The CDR3 loop spans 13 amino acids. This CDR3 is CAISPTGSNEQYV. As DNA, the CDR3 is TGTGCCATCAGTCCTACAGGGTCGAACGAGCAGTACGTC.

This clonotype was picked up a small number of times. The chain couples TRBV28 to TRBJ2-2; 7 bases are a match to TRBD1. The CDR3 has 14 amino acids. Germline assignment: CDR1 MDHEN and CDR2 SYDVKM. V dropped 5 bases and J dropped 6; count of bases not matched to a gene: 6. CDR3 sequence (DNA): TGTGCCAGCAGTACGGGACAGTCACCCGGGGAGCTGTTTTTT. This encodes CASSTGQSPGELFF.

The V and J genes are TRBV6-1 and TRBJ2-3, with 8 bases identical to TRBD2. Germline trimming cut 8 bases from V and 1 base from J; bases unmatched to any gene: 5. The CDR3 length is 14 residues. CDR1 and CDR2 from the germline V gene are MNHNS and SASEGT. In DNA form, the CDR3 reads TGTGCCAGCGCGCGGGGGGCGGGCACAGATACGCAGTATTTT. It codes for CASARGAGTDTQYF.

The rearrangement links TRBV15 to TRBJ2-2; tentative D call: TRBD2 (5 bases). V dropped 0 bases and J dropped 4 bases, with 21 bases sitting between them. Germline CDR1 is LNHNV and CDR2 is YYDKDF (reference sequence). This CDR3 region has 19 residues. This chain's CDR3 is CATSRDPALLSTSTGELFF. CDR3 in DNA: TGTGCCACCAGCAGAGATCCGGCTTTGTTGTCTACTAGCACCGGGGAGCTGTTTTTT.

The rearrangement links TRBV12-3 or TRBV12-4 to TRBJ2-7; D unresolved. The CDR3 spans 12 residues. Between the trimmed V and J ends, which lost 5 bases and 4 bases, there was a span of 9 bases. The CDR3 here is CASSPQVYEQYF. CDR3 coding DNA: TGTGCCAGCAGTCCGCAAGTTTACGAGCAGTACTTC.

This clonotype showed up just a few times. The chain joins TRBV5-1 to TRBJ2-2; 10 nucleotides agree with TRBD1. Germline V CDR1 and CDR2: SGHRS, YFSETQ. The CDR3 sequence is 17 residues long. V gave up 5 bases and J gave up 1 base; unmatched junction bases: 8. The DNA for the CDR3 is TGCGCCAGCAGACCGGGACAGGGGACCTTGAACACCGGGGAGCTGTTTTTT. Residues: CASRPGQGTLNTGELFF.

The table lists this clonotype with a few counts. The chain combines TRBV9 with TRBJ2-5, with D possibly matching TRBD1 (6 bases). The CDR3 runs to 17 residues. Germline lookup yields CDR1 SGDLS and CDR2 YYNGEE. With 0 bases removed from V and 3 bases from J, the gap between germline ends came to 18 bases. The CDR3 region is CASSVEGVWWPKETQYF. The CDR3 DNA sequence: TGTGCCAGCAGCGTAGAGGGGGTTTGGTGGCCCAAAGAGACCCAGTACTTC. Full variable domain (outside the CDR3, taken from reference TRBV9 and TRBJ2-5): DSGVTQTPKHLITATGQRVTLRCSPRSGDLSVYWYQQSLDQGLQFLIQYYNGEERAKGNILERFSAQQFPDLHSELNLSSLELGDSALYFCASSVEGVWWPKETQYFGPGTRLLVL.

The count of this clonotype is one. This sequence joins TRBV3-1 and TRBJ2-3; 16 nucleotides line up with TRBD2. This CDR3 contains 16 residues. The V gene's germline CDR1 is LGHDT and CDR2 YNNKEL (reference sequence). The junction had 3 bases not matched to a gene; V was cut back by 3 bases and J by 6 bases. The CDR3, as DNA: TGTGCCAGCAGCCAGGGGACTAGCGGGAGGGCCGATACGCAGTATTTT. The encoded protein is CASSQGTSGRADTQYF.

The V and J genes are TRBV9 and TRBJ2-3; the D is unclear. Germline V lookup: CDR1 SGDLS, CDR2 YYNGEE. With 0 bases removed from V and 1 base from J, the gap between germline ends came to 12 bases. CDR3 length: 16 residues. CDR3: CASSVGGHRGTDTQYF. CDR3 bases: TGTGCCAGCAGCGTAGGTGGGCATCGGGGCACAGATACGCAGTATTTT. The entire variable domain, with the rest obtained from reference TRBV9 and TRBJ2-3, is as follows: DSGVTQTPKHLITATGQRVTLRCSPRSGDLSVYWYQQSLDQGLQFLIQYYNGEERAKGNILERFSAQQFPDLHSELNLSSLELGDSALYFCASSVGGHRGTDTQYFGPGTRLTVL.

This clonotype turned up a few times. The J gene is TRBJ2-3, the V gene TRBV3-1; the D gene could be TRBD1 or TRBD2 (7 bases each). V was pared by 6 bases and J by 4 bases, with 14 bases between. CDR3 length: 14 residues. CDR1 is LGHDT, CDR2 YNNKEL, per germline (reference sequence). In DNA, the CDR3 is TGTGCCAGCAGATTCAGGGGGGGCGCAGATACGCAGTATTTT. It yields the protein CASRFRGGADTQYF.